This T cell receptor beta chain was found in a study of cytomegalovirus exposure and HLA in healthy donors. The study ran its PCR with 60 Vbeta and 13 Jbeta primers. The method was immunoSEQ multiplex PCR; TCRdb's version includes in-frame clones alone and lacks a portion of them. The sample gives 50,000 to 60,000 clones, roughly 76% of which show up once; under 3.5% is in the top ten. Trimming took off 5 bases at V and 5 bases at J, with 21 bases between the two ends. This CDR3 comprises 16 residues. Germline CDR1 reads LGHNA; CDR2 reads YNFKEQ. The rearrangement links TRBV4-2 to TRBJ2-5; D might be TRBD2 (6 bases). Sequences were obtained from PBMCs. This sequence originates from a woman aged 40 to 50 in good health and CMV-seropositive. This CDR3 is CASSDTSNSARETQYF. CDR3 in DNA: TGTGCCAGCAGCGATACTAGCAATTCGGCCAGGGAGACCCAGTACTTC.